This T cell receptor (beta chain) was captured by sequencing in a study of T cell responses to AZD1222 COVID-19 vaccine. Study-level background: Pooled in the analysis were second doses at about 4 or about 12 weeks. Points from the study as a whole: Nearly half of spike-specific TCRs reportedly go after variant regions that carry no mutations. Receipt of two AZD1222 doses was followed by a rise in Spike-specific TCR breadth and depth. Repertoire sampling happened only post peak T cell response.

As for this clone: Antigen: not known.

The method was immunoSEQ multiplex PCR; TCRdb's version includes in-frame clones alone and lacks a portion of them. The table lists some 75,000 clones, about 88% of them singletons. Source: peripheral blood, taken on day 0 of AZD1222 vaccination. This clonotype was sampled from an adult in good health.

The CDR3: CASSPGQSTGAFF. CDR3 nucleotides: TGTGCCAGCTCACCGGGACAGTCTACGGGAGCTTTCTTT. This chain connects TRBV18 to TRBJ1-1; 7 bases agree with TRBD1. With V trimmed by 3 bases and J by 10 bases, 8 bases remained unmatched. Germline lookup yields CDR1 KGHSH and CDR2 LQKENI. The CDR3 is 13 amino acids.